Below, 5 T cell receptor beta chains from the same sample are listed, as sequenced in a study of T-cell reconstitution after alpha-beta-depleted transplantation in children (TCRdb year 2016). The library was made by PCR. Sequencing was carried out with an Illumina HiSeq 2500. TCR library preparation used molecular barcoding, with unique molecular identifiers applied to normalize quantification of the TCRbeta repertoire. Through fastp at Q25 and MiXCR, TCRdb rebuilt clones from the public reads, retaining in-frame beta chains. Identical CDR3 proteins give one entry, which carries the most common genes and DNA. The sample includes around 250,000 distinct CDR3 sequences, with roughly 9.5% observed a single time. The ten largest clones capture about 9.5% of the sample. The sequencing used PBMCs from the stem cell graft donor, collected from the stem cell graft. These receptors all come from a human donor who donated a stem cell graft to a child with SCID.

This clonotype was picked up a small number of times. This chain joins TRBV20-1 and TRBJ1-5; 7 bases align to TRBD1. The CDR3 runs to 14 residues. CDR1 DFQATT and CDR2 SNEGSKA come from the germline V gene (reference sequence). With V trimmed by 0 bases and J by 11 bases, 10 bases remained unmatched. The CDR3: CSARDPGQNRAQHF. The DNA for the CDR3 is TGCAGTGCTAGAGACCCGGGACAGAATAGAGCCCAGCATTTT.

This clonotype has at least ten counts. The chain has TRBV24-1 and TRBJ2-1; the match to TRBD2 covers 11 bases. The CDR3 is 17 residues long. V lost 2 bases to trimming and J lost 3 bases; unmatched junction nucleotides: 5. The germline V gene encodes CDR1 KGHDR and CDR2 SFDVKD. CDR3 DNA: TGTGCCACCAGTGATTCACCCGGGACTAGCGGCTACAATGAGCAGTTCTTC. Its translation is CATSDSPGTSGYNEQFF.

V is TRBV12-3 or TRBV12-4 and J is TRBJ1-5; 7 bases are shared with TRBD1. After removal of 6 bases from V and 4 bases from J, the junction contained 9 bases not matched to a gene. This CDR3 is built from 15 residues. CDR3 DNA: TGTGCCAGCAGCTCCCGACAGGGCGGTAATCAGCCCCAGCATTTT. Translated: CASSSRQGGNQPQHF.

In its sample, this clonotype was seen many times. V gene TRBV12-3 or TRBV12-4 combines with J gene TRBJ2-1, with 8 bases that match TRBD1. V lost 3 bases to trimming and J lost 15 bases; unmatched junction nucleotides: 10. The CDR3 totals 13 residues. The CDR3 region is CASSFSQGAKRFF. In nucleotides, the CDR3 is TGTGCCAGCAGTTTTAGCCAGGGGGCTAAACGGTTCTTC.

The chain employs TRBV14 and TRBJ2-3; 8 nucleotides line up with TRBD2. The V and J ends lost 7 bases and 5 bases, in that order; junction bases with no gene match: 8. The CDR3 runs 14 residues. The germline V gene has CDR1 SGHDN and CDR2 FVKESK. The CDR3 protein is CASMVTGRVDTQYF. The CDR3 nucleotides are TGTGCCAGCATGGTGACCGGGAGGGTAGATACGCAGTATTTT.